The sample holds one count of the clone carrying this T cell receptor beta chain. Its antigen is unidentified. Vbeta (60) and Jbeta (13) primers were used in the PCR. Data came from immunoSEQ multiplex PCR; TCRdb stores just in-frame clones and leaves some out. Of 150,000 to 200,000 clones detected, about 75% appear once; the ten largest clones hold about 14%. The data originate from a study of cytomegalovirus exposure and HLA in healthy donors. Study observations and caveats: Earlier analysis yielded a pattern in which most TCR beta V segments were productive about 90% or about 30% of the time. Associated with cytomegalovirus, according to the listing, were 150 to 200 TCR beta chains.

Sequencing input: PBMCs. The clonotype was recovered from a man aged 50 to 59 in good health and CMV-seropositive.

CDR3 DNA sequence: TGTGCCAGCAGCTTATCCCCTCTGATCGGCAGGGGCATTTGGAGTACGCAGTATTTT. The encoded protein is CASSLSPLIGRGIWSTQYF. This chain uses TRBV7-9 with TRBJ2-3, with D maybe TRBD1 (6 bases). The length of the CDR3 is 19 residues. Germline V gene data show CDR1 as SEHNR and CDR2 as FQNEAQ (reference sequence). V lost 2 bases and J 8 bases, leaving 29 bases between the germline ends.